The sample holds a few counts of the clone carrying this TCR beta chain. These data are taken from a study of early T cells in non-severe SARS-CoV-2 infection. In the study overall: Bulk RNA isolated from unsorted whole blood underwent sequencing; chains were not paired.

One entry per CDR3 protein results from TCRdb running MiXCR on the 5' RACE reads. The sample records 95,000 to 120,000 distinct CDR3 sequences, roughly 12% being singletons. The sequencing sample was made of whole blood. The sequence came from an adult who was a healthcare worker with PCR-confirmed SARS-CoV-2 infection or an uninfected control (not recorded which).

CDR3 in amino acids: CASGPGLAEQETQYF. CDR3 coding DNA: TGTGCTAGTGGTCCTGGACTAGCGGAACAAGAGACCCAGTACTTC. The chain has TRBV12-5 and TRBJ2-5; 10 bases are a match to TRBD2. The CDR3 extends over 15 amino acids. V shed 5 bases and J 2 bases; nucleotides not matched to a gene: 5. Per germline, CDR1 LGHNT and CDR2 FRNRAP.